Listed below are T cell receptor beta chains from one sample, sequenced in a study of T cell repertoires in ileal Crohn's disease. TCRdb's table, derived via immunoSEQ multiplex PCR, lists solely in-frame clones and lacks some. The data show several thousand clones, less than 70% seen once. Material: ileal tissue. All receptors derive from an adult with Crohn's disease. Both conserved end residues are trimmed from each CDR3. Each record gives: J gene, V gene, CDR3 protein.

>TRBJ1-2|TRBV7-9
ASSPGQGFSGYT
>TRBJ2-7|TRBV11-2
ASSLRASGVYEQY
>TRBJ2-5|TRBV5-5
ASSIMDKLQETQY
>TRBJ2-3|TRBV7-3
ASSLRPSGGTDTQY
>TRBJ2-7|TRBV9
ASSIQGGEQY
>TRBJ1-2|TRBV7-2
ASSLDLSYYGYT
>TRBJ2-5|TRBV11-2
ASSSIGGPFETQY
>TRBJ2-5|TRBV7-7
ASSLDQAQETQY
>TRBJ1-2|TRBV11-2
ASSYGTGKNGYT
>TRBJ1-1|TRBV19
ASSILGQGVVTEAF
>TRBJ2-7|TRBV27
ASSPISRPYEQY
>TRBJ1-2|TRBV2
ASSVDRGVYGYT
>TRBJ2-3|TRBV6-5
ASQSGVLTDTQY
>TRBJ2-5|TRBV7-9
ASSLARSGEKGEETQY
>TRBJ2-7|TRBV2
ASRGAKGLGEQY
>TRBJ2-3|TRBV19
ASSARTGMVDTQY
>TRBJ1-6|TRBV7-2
ASSFGSSYNSPLH
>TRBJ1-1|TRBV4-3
ASSQGTGSTEAF
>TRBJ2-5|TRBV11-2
ASSLFIETGTQETQY
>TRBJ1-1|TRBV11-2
ASSLAGGRTEAF
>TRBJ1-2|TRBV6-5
ASSGTGNYGYT
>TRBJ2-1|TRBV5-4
ASSGLTGGGYNEQF
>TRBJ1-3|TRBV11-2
ASSFRGYSGNTIY
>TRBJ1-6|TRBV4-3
ASSQVPDSLNSPLH
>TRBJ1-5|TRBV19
ASSIRPSSNQPQH